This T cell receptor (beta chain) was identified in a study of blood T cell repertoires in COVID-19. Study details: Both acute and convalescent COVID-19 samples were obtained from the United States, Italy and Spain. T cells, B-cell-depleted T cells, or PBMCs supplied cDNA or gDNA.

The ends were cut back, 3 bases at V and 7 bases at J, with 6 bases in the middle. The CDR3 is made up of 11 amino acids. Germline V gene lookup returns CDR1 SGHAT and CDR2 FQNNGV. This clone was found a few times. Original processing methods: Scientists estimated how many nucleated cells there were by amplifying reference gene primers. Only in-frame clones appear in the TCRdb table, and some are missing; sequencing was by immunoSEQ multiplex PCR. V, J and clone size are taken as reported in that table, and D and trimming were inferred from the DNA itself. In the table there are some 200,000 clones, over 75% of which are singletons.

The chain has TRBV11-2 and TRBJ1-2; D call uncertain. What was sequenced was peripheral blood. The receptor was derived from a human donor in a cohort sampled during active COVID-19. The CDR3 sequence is CASSFRGGYTF. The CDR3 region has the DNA TGTGCCAGCAGCTTTCGAGGTGGCTACACCTTC. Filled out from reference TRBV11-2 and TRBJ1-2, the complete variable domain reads EAGVAQSPRYKIIEKRQSVAFWCNPISGHATLYWYQQILGQGPKLLIQFQNNGVVDDSQLPKDRFSAERLKGVDSTLKIQPAKLEDSAVYLCASSFRGGYTFGSGTRLTVV.